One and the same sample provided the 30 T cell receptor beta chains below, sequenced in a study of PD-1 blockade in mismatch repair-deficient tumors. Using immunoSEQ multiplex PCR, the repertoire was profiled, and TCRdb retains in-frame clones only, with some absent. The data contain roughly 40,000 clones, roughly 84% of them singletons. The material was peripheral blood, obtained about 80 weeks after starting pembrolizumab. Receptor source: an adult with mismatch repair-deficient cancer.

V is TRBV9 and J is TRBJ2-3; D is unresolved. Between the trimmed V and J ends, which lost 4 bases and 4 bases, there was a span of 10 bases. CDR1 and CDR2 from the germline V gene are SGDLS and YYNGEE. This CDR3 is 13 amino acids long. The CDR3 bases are TGTGCCAGCAGCACGCAGATTGCAGATACGCAGTATTTT. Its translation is CASSTQIADTQYF.

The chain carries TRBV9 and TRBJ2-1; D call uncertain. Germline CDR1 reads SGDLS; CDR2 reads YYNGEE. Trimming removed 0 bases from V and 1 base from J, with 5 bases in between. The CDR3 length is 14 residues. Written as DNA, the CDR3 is TGTGCCAGCAGCGTAGACGGTTCCTACAATGAGCAGTTCTTC. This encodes CASSVDGSYNEQFF.

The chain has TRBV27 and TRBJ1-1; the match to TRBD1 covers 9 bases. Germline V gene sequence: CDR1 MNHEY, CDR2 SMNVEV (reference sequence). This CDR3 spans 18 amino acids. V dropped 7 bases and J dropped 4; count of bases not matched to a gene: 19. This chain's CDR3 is CASTYSGGQGGGGTEAFF. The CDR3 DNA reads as TGTGCCAGCACCTATTCCGGGGGACAGGGCGGTGGAGGCACTGAAGCTTTCTTT.

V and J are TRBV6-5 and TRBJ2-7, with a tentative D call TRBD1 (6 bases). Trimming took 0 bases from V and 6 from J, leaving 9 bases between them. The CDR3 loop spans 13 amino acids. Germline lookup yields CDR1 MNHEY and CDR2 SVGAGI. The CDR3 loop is CASSYSGHPEQYF. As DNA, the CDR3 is TGTGCCAGCAGTTACTCGGGACATCCCGAGCAGTACTTC.

The CDR3 DNA reads as TGTGCCAGTACCCCACCGGGACTAGCGGGAATGAATGAGCAGTTCTTC. Residues: CASTPPGLAGMNEQFF. The V and J genes are TRBV19 and TRBJ2-1; 13 positions agree with TRBD2. CDR1 and CDR2 (germline): LNHDA, SQIVND (reference sequence). The V gene end was trimmed by 7 bases and the J gene end by 7 bases; junction bases not matched to a gene: 10. The length of the CDR3 is 16 residues.

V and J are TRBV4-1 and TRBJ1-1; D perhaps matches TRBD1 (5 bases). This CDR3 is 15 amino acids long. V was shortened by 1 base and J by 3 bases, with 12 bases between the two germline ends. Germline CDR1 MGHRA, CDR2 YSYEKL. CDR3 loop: CASSQGGGWDTEAFF. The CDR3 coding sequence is TGCGCCAGCAGCCAAGGGGGGGGTTGGGACACTGAAGCTTTCTTT.

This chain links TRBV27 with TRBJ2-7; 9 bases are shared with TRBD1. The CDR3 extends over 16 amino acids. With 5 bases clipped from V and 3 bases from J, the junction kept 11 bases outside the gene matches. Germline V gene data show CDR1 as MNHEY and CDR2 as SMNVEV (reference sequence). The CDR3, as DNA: TGTGCCAGCAGTCCCACCTTGTTGGGACAGGGCTACGAGCAGTACTTC. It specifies CASSPTLLGQGYEQYF.

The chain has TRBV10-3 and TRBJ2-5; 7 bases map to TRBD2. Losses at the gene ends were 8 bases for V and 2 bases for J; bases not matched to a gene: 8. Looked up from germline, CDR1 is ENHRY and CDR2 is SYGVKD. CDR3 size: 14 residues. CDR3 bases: TGTGCCATCGGCGCCGGGACTAAACAAGAGACCCAGTACTTC. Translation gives CAIGAGTKQETQYF.

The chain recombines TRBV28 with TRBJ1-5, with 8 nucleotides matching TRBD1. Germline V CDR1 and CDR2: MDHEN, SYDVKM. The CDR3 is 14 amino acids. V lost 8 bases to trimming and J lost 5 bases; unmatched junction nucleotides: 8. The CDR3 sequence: CASSLGQGYQPQHF. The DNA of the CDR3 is TGTGCCAGCTCCCTTGGACAGGGTTATCAGCCCCAGCATTTT.

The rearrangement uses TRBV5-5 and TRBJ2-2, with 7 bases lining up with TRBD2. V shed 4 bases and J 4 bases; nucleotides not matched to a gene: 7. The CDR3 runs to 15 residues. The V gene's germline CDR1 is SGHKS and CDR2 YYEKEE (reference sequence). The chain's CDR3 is CASSLRGGSTGELFF. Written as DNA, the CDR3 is TGTGCCAGCAGCCTGCGGGGAGGGAGCACCGGGGAGCTGTTTTTT.

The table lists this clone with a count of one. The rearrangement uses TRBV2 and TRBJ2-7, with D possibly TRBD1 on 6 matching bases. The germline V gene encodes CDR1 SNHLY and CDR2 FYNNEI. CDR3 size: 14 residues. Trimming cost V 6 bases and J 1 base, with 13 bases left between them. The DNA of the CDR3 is TGTGCCAGCAGCGCGGACAGAAGATCCTACGAGCAGTACTTC. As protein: CASSADRRSYEQYF.

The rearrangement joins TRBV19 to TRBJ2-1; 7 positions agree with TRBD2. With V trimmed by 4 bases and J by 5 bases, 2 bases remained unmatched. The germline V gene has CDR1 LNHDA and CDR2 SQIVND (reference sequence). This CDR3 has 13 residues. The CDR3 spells CASSRGTNNEQFF. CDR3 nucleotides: TGTGCCAGTAGTAGGGGGACTAACAATGAGCAGTTCTTC.

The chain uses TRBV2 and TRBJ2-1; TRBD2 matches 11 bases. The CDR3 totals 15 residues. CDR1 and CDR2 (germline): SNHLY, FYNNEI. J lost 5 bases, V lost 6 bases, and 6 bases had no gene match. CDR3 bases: TGTGCCAGCAGGGAACTAGCGGGAGTAAACAATGAGCAGTTCTTC. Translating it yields CASRELAGVNNEQFF.

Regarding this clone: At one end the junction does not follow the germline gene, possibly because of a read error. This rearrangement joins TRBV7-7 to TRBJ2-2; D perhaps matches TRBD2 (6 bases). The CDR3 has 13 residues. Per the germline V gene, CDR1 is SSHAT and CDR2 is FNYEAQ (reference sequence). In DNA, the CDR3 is TGTGCTAGCAGCTTAGCGGAGGGCGGGGAGCTGTTTTTT. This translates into CASSLAEGGELFF.

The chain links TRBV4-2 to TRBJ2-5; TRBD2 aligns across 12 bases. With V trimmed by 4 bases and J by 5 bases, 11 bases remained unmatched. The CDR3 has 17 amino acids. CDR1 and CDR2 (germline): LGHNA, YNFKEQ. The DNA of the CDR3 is TGTGCCAGCAGCCCGGCGGTCCTAGCGGGAGGGGCGGAGACCCAGTACTTC. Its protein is CASSPAVLAGGAETQYF.

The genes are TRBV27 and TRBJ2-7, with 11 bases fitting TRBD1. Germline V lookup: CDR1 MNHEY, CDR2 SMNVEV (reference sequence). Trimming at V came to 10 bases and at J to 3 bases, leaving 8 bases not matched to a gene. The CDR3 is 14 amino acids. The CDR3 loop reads CATSMGTGGYEQYF. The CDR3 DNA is TGTGCCACTAGCATGGGGACAGGGGGCTACGAGCAGTACTTC.

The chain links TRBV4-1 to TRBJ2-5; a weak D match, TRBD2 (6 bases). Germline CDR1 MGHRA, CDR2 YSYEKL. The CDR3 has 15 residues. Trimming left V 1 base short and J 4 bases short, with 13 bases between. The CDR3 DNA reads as TGCGCCAGCAGCCAAGTTCCCGGGAGTGGAGAGACCCAGTACTTC. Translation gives CASSQVPGSGETQYF.

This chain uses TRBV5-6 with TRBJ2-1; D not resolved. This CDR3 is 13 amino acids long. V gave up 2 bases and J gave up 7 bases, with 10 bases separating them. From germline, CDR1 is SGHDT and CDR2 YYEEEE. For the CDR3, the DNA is TGTGCCAGCAGCTTCTCGAATGGTAATGAGCAGTTCTTC. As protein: CASSFSNGNEQFF.

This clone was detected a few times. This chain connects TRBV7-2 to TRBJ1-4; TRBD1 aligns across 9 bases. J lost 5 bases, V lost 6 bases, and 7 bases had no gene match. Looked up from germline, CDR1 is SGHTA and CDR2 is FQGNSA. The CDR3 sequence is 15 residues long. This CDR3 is CASSLDRGMNEKLFF. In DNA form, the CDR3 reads TGTGCCAGCAGTCTGGACAGGGGAATGAATGAAAAACTGTTTTTT.

In DNA, the CDR3 is TGCGCCAGCAGCCACATCCTAGGGGATGAGCAGTTCTTC. It codes for CASSHILGDEQFF. The V and J genes are TRBV4-3 and TRBJ2-1, with D perhaps TRBD1 (5 bases). V lost 3 bases and J lost 8, with 11 bases in between. The germline gives CDR1 LGHNA, CDR2 YSLEER. This CDR3 is built from 13 residues.

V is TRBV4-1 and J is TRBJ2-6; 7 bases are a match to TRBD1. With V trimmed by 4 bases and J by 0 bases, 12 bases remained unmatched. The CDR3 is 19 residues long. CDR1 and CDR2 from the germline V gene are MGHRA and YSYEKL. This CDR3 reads CASSPTPLQGSSGANVLTF. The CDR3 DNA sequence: TGCGCCAGCAGCCCTACACCGCTACAGGGGAGCTCTGGGGCCAACGTCCTGACTTTC.

CDR3 protein: CASTPRSVGEQFF. Written as DNA, the CDR3 is TGTGCCAGTACCCCAAGGTCGGTAGGGGAGCAGTTCTTC. This chain links TRBV19 with TRBJ2-1; D not resolved. Germline CDR1 is LNHDA and CDR2 is SQIVND (reference sequence). The CDR3 runs 13 residues. V lost 7 bases to trimming and J lost 10 bases, with 17 bases between them.

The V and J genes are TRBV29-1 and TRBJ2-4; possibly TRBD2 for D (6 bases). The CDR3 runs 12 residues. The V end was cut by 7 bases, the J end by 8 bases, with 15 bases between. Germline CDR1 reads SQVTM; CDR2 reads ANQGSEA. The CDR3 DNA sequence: TGCAGCGGGAGGGGTTCATTGGACATTCAGTACTTC. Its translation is CSGRGSLDIQYF.

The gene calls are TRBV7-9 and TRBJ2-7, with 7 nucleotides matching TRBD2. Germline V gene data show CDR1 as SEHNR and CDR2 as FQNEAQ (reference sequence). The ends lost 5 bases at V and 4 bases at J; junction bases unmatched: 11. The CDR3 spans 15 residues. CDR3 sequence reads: CASSPRTSMGYEQYF. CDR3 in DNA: TGTGCCAGCAGCCCAAGGACTAGTATGGGGTACGAGCAGTACTTC.

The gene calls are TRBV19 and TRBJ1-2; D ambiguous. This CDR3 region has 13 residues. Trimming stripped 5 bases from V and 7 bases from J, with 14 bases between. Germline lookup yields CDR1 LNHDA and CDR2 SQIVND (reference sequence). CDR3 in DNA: TGTGCCAGTAGTTTGCAGAGCTTCTTTGGCTACACCTTC. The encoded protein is CASSLQSFFGYTF.

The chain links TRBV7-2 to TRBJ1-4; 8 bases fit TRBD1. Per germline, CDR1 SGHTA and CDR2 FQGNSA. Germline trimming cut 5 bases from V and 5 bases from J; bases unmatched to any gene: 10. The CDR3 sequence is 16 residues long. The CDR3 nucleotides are TGTGCCAGCAGCCTAACCCAGGGGGCGGGGAATGAAAAACTGTTTTTT. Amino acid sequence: CASSLTQGAGNEKLFF.

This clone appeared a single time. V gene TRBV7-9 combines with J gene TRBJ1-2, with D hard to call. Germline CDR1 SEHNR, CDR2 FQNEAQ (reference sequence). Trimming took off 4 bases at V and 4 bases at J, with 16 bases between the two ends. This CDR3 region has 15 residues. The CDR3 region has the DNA TGTGCCAGCAGCTCCCGCGGTGGGGAGGTCTATGGCTACACCTTC. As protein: CASSSRGGEVYGYTF.

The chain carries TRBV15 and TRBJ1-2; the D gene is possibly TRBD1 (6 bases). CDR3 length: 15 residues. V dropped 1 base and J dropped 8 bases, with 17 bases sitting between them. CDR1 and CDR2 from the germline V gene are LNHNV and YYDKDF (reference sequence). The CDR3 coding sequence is TGTGCCACCAGCAGAGCCGAGACCGGAGGGGGGGGCTACACCTTC. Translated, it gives CATSRAETGGGGYTF. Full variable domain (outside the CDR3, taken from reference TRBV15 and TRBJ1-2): DAMVIQNPRYQVTQFGKPVTLSCSQTLNHNVMYWYQQKSSQAPKLLFHYYDKDFNNEADTPDNFQSRRPNTSFCFLDIRSPGLGDTAMYLCATSRAETGGGGYTFGSGTRLTVV.

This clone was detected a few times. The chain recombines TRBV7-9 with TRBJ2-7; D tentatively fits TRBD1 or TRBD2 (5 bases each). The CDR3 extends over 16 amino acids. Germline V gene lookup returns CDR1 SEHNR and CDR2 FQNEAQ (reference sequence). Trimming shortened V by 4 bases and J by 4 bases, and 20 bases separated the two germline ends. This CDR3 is CASSYRDHGEGYEQYF. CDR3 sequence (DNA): TGTGCCAGCAGCTACCGGGACCACGGAGAGGGATACGAGCAGTACTTC.

DNA for the CDR3: TGTGCCAGCAGTGAAACCGCCGGGACTAGCGGACAAGAGACCCAGTACTTC. Protein sequence: CASSETAGTSGQETQYF. This chain joins TRBV6-1 and TRBJ2-5, with 11 bases fitting TRBD2. Unmatched junction bases numbered 7, after V lost 2 bases and J lost 2 bases. The CDR3 sequence is 17 residues long. Germline loops: CDR1 MNHNS, CDR2 SASEGT.